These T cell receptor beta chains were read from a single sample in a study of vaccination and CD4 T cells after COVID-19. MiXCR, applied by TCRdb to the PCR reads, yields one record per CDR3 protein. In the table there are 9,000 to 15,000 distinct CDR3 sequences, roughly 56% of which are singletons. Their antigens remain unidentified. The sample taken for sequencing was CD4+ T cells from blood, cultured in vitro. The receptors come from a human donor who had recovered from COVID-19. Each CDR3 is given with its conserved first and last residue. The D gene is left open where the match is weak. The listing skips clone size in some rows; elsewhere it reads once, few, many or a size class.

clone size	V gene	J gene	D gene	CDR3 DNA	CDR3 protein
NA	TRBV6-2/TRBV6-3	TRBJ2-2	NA	TGTGCCAGCAGAGCCCCCCTTGGGGCGAACACCGGGGAGCTGTTTTTT	CASRAPLGANTGELFF
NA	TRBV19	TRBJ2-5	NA	TGTGCCAGTAGTGCCGGTCAGAGCCAAGAGACCCAGTACTTC	CASSAGQSQETQYF
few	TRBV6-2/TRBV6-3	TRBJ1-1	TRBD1	TGTGCCAGCAGTTCCCCCGGGACAGGGAAGACTGAAGCTTTCTTT	CASSSPGTGKTEAFF
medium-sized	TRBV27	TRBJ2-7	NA	TGTGCCAGCAGACCAAACCAAGACTACGAGCAGTACTTC	CASRPNQDYEQYF
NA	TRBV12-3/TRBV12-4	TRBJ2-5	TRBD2	TGTGCCAGCAGCTCCGGGACTAGCGATTCCGGGTGGGTTCAAGAGACCCAGTACTTC	CASSSGTSDSGWVQETQYF
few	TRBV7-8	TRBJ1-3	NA	TGTGCCAGCAGCTTAGCGCGCGTTCAGGGAATTAGAAACACCATATATTTT	CASSLARVQGIRNTIYF
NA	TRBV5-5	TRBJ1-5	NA	TGTGCCAGCAGCTTGGCCGGGACATGGGATCAGCCCCAGCATTTT	CASSLAGTWDQPQHF
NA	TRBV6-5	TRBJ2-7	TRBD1	TGTGCCAGCAGTTACGCCCTGGGACAGGGGACCCACGAGCAGTACTTC	CASSYALGQGTHEQYF
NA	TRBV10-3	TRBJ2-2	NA	TGTGCCATCAGATCGAACACCGGGGAGCTGTTTTTT	CAIRSNTGELFF
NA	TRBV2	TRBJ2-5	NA	TGTGCCAGCAGCGCAAACCAAGAGACCCAGTACTTC	CASSANQETQYF
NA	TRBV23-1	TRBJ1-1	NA	TGCGCCTGTAAGGACGGATACAATGAAGCTTTCTTT	CACKDGYNEAFF
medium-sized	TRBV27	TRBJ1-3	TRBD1	TGTGCCAGCAGCGACAGGACAGGGGGCCACACCATATATTTT	CASSDRTGGHTIYF
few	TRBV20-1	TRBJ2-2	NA	TGCAGTGCTAGAGATGGAGAAGCCGGGGAGCTGTTTTTT	CSARDGEAGELFF
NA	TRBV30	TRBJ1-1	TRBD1	TGTGCCTGGAGTCTGCTAAGGGGGCCCACTGAAGCTTTCTTT	CAWSLLRGPTEAFF
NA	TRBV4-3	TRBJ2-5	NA	TGCGCCAGCAGCCAAGATCGCGGTAACCAAGAGACCCAGTACTTC	CASSQDRGNQETQYF
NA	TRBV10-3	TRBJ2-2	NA	TGTGCCATCAGTGATCTCGGCGTCGCTGGGGGCGAAAGCGGGGAGCTGTTTTTT	CAISDLGVAGGESGELFF
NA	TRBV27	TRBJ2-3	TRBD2	TGTGCCAGCGGGGGGTCCGGGAGGGCCCTTTCAGATACGCAGTATTTT	CASGGSGRALSDTQYF
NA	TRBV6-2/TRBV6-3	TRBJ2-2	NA	TGTGCCAGCAGTTACTCGGCTACAGGGACGAACACCGGGGAGCTGTTTTTT	CASSYSATGTNTGELFF
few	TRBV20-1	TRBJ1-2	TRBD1	TGCAGTGCTGGGGGGACAGGGAAAGACTTTGGCTACACCTTC	CSAGGTGKDFGYTF
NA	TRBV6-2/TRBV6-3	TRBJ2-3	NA	TGTGCCAGCAGTTACTCAGGTGCAGTCACAGATACGCAGTATTTT	CASSYSGAVTDTQYF
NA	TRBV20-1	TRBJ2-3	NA	TGCAGTGCTAGTACCGCCGAGCGGGCGATAACAGATACGCAGTATTTT	CSASTAERAITDTQYF
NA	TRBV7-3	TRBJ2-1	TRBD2	TGTGCCAGCAGTGGGGGCCTAGCGGGAGCACGTGGAAATGAGCAGTTCTTC	CASSGGLAGARGNEQFF
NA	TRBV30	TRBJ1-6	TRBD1	TGTGCCTGGTCATCCGGACAGGATTCACCCCTCCACTTT	CAWSSGQDSPLHF
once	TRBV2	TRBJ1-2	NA	TGTGCCAGCAGTGTTGGCCTTTCGGGGGCCTTGTCCGATGGCTACACCTTC	CASSVGLSGALSDGYTF
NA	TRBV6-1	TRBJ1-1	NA	TGTGCCAGCAGTGAGACAGCGAACACTGAAGCTTTCTTT	CASSETANTEAFF
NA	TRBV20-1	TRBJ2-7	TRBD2	TGCAGTGCTAGTGGAGCGGGAGTCGGGGCTGTCGAGCAGTACTTC	CSASGAGVGAVEQYF
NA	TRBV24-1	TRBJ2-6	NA	TGTGCCACCAGTGACCCCTTCTCTGGGGCCAACGTCCTGACTTTC	CATSDPFSGANVLTF
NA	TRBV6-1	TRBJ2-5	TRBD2	TGTGCCAGCCGGGGACTAGCGGAGACCCAGTACTTC	CASRGLAETQYF
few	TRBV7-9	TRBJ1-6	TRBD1	TGTGCCAGCAGCTTAGCAGTGGGACAGCTAAATAATTCACCCCTCCACTTT	CASSLAVGQLNNSPLHF
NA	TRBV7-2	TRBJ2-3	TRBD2	TGTGCCAGCAGCCCACGTCGGGGGGGCACAGATACGCAGTATTTT	CASSPRRGGTDTQYF
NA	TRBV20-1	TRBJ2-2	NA	TGCAGTGCCCCCGGAGGGGATTCACCCGGGGAGCTGTTTTTT	CSAPGGDSPGELFF
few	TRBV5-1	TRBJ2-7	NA	TGCGCCAGCAGCTTGGCCACGGGTAGCTACTACGAGCAGTACTTC	CASSLATGSYYEQYF
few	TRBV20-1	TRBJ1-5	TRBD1	TGCAGTGCACCGACAGGGAATGGTCAGCCCCAGCATTTT	CSAPTGNGQPQHF
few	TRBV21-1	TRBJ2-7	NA	TGTGCCAGCAGCAAAAGGAGCCGGCGGCAGTACTTC	CASSKRSRRQYF
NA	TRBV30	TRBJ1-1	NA	TGTGCCTGTATAGGGGGGAACACTGAAGCTTTCTTT	CACIGGNTEAFF
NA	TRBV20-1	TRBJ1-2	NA	TGCAGTGCTAGACGGTTAGGAGGCTACACCTTC	CSARRLGGYTF
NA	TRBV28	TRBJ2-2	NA	TGTGCCAGCCATGGGGCCGGGGAGCTGTTTTTT	CASHGAGELFF
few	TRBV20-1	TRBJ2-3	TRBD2	TGCAGTGCTAGAATATCTAGCGGGAGGGCCAAAGATACGCAGTATTTT	CSARISSGRAKDTQYF
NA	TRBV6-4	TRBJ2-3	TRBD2	TGTGCCAGCAGTGCTAGCGGCCACACAGATACGCAGTATTTT	CASSASGHTDTQYF
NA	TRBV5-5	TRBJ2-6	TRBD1	TGTGCCAGCAGCCCCCGCCTACCGGGACAGGGCGCCTCTGGGGCCAACGTCCTGACTTTC	CASSPRLPGQGASGANVLTF
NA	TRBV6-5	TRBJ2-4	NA	TGTGCCAGCAGTTACGGCCGGGGGTGGAATGACATTCAGTACTTC	CASSYGRGWNDIQYF
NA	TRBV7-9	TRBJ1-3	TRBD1	TGTGCCAGCGGCACCGGGACAGGGGGAAACACCATATATTTT	CASGTGTGGNTIYF
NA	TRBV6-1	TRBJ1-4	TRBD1	TGTGCCAGCGGGATCCGAGGAGGGGGCATGGGAAAACTGTTTTTT	CASGIRGGGMGKLFF
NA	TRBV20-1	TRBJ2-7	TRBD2	TGCAGTGCGGAAAAAGAAGCGGGAGGGCCATGGGAGCAGTACTTC	CSAEKEAGGPWEQYF
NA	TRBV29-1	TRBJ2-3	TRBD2	TGCAGCGTTGAAGTAGGACGGGGACTAGCGGGCCTCACAGATACGCAGTATTTT	CSVEVGRGLAGLTDTQYF
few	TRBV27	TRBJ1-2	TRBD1	TGTGCCAGCAGTCCCGGACAGGGTAGGTTCTACACCTTC	CASSPGQGRFYTF
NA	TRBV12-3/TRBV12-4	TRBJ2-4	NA	TGTGCCAGCAGTCCCAAGGGAGCCAAAAACATTCAGTACTTC	CASSPKGAKNIQYF
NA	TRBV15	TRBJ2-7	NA	TGTGCCACCAGCAGAGTACGTAGCGCGAGCTCCCACGAGCAGTACTTC	CATSRVRSASSHEQYF
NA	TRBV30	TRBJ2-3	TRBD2	TGTGCCTGGAGTGCCGAGTTAGCGGGAGTAGGGTATTTT	CAWSAELAGVGYF